The 8 T cell receptor beta chains in this list originate from one sample, sequenced in a study of T cell responses to AZD1222 COVID-19 vaccine. Measured with immunoSEQ multiplex PCR; TCRdb has only the in-frame clones, and not every one. The sample consists of approximately 74,000 clones, 82% of them appearing once. The sample here was peripheral blood, taken on day 0 of AZD1222 vaccination. The source of these receptors is an adult in good health.

Remarks on this clone: The junction and the germline gene differ at one end; a read error may be behind it. V is TRBV4-3 and J is TRBJ1-3; tentatively, D is TRBD1 (6 bases). Germline V gene sequence: CDR1 LGHNA, CDR2 YSLEER. The CDR3 is 16 amino acids. DNA for the CDR3: TGCGCCAGCAGCCAAGATCGGGGGGCCACCAGAAACGCCATATATTTT. It codes for CASSQDRGATRNAIYF.

This chain connects TRBV12-3 or TRBV12-4 to TRBJ1-1; D gene unclear. Trimming removed 4 bases from V and 1 base from J, with 7 bases in between. This CDR3 is 13 amino acids long. Here the CDR3 DNA reads TGTGCCAGCAGTTCAACAGCGAACACTGAAGCTTTCTTT. Protein sequence: CASSSTANTEAFF.

The V gene is TRBV29-1, the J gene TRBJ2-7, with 9 nucleotides matching TRBD1. V dropped 1 base and J dropped 1; count of bases not matched to a gene: 8. The length of the CDR3 is 16 residues. From germline, CDR1 is SQVTM and CDR2 ANQGSEA. The CDR3 is CSVEGAGTGPSYEQYF. CDR3 DNA: TGCAGCGTTGAAGGCGCCGGGACAGGGCCATCCTACGAGCAGTACTTC.

This CDR3 is CASSDSSGGGTDTQYF. The CDR3 nucleotides are TGTGCCAGCAGTGACTCTAGCGGGGGGGGCACAGATACGCAGTATTTT. The rearrangement joins TRBV6-4 to TRBJ2-3, with 11 bases that match TRBD2. The V and J ends lost 0 bases and 1 base, in that order; junction bases with no gene match: 0. Germline CDR1 and CDR2: MRHNA and SNTAGT. This CDR3 is built from 16 residues.

The genes are TRBV4-2 and TRBJ2-5, with 7 bases that match TRBD2. After removal of 0 bases from V and 5 bases from J, the junction contained 12 bases not matched to a gene. Germline V gene lookup returns CDR1 LGHNA and CDR2 YNFKEQ. The CDR3 runs to 17 residues. DNA for the CDR3: TGTGCCAGCAGCCAAGACTGGCGGGGGAAGGTATTGGAGACCCAGTACTTC. It codes for CASSQDWRGKVLETQYF.

V gene TRBV21-1 combines with J gene TRBJ1-3; the DNA was not used to check the table's D call, TRBD1. TRBV21-1 is a pseudogene. The CDR3 consists of 18 residues. CDR3 sequence (DNA): TGTGCCAGCAGCATGTACCTGCAGGGTAGTGGGGCTGGAAACACCATATATTTT. Protein: CASSMYLQGSGAGNTIYF.

The rearrangement links TRBV2 to TRBJ1-1; 8 bases are shared with TRBD1. From germline, CDR1 is SNHLY and CDR2 FYNNEI. This CDR3 contains 15 residues. V lost 6 bases, J lost 0 bases, and 6 bases stayed unmatched. The CDR3 protein is CASRSRTGLNTEAFF. The CDR3 DNA follows: TGTGCCAGCAGGAGCCGGACAGGGTTGAACACTGAAGCTTTCTTT.

V usage is TRBV2 and J usage is TRBJ2-3; D is undetermined. This CDR3 region has 13 residues. CDR1 and CDR2 (germline): SNHLY, FYNNEI. The germline V and J ends were trimmed by 3 bases and 2 bases, with 6 bases remaining between them. CDR3 DNA sequence: TGTGCCAGCAGTGATGGGGTCACAGATACGCAGTATTTT. Its protein is CASSDGVTDTQYF.